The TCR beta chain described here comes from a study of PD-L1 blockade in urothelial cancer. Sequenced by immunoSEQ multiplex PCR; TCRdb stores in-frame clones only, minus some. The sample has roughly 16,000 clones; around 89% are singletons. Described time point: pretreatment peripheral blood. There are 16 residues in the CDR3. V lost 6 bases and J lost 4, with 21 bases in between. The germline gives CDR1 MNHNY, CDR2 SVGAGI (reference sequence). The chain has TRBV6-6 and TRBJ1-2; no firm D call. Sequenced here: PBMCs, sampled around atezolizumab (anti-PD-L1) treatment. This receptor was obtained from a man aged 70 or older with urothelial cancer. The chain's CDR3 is CASSRSIQNPSYGYTF. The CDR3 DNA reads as TGTGCCAGCAGCCGCAGCATACAGAACCCAAGCTATGGCTACACCTTC.